Sequencing of this T cell receptor (beta chain) was carried out in a study of T cells in Graves' hyperthyroidism and ophthalmopathy. Hyperthyroidism was newly diagnosed in patients aged 18 to 65 (duration under 2 months). A sample of blood taken at first hyperthyroidism diagnosis preceded any ophthalmopathy symptoms. The investigators amplified TCR beta CDR3 regions from RNA transcripts. First-round RT-PCR of the TCR CDR3 relied on the HTBI primer set. TCRdb re-called the multiplex PCR reads through MiXCR, storing one row per CDR3 protein. The repertoire has about 160,000 distinct CDR3 sequences, 9.4% of them found once; the top ten carry about 20%. Germline V gene data show CDR1 as LGHDT and CDR2 as YNNKEL (reference sequence). This CDR3 region has 17 residues. Trimming removed 0 bases from V and 6 bases from J, with 18 bases in between. There are a few counts of this clonotype.

V usage is TRBV3-1 and J usage is TRBJ1-3, with TRBD1 as a possible D gene (6 bases). Sequencing was performed on blood. The TCR originated in a woman in her late teens or twenties with Graves' hyperthyroidism that later progressed to Graves' ophthalmopathy. The CDR3 here is CASSQESGGVMVNTIYF. Written as DNA, the CDR3 is TGTGCCAGCAGCCAAGAGTCGGGGGGCGTAATGGTAAACACCATATATTTT.